This T cell receptor (beta chain) was obtained from a study of T cell changes during pregnancy in multiple sclerosis. TCRdb's copy holds only in-frame clones and misses some; the assay was immunoSEQ multiplex PCR. The sample records about 48,000 clones, around 90% being singletons. Germline CDR1 MDHEN, CDR2 SYDVKM. The CDR3 extends over 12 amino acids. Trimming took 10 bases from V and 2 from J, leaving 11 bases between them. J is TRBJ1-2 and V is TRBV28; unclear D gene. Sequencing used CD4+ T cells from peripheral blood mononuclear cells, obtained in the second trimester of pregnancy. The TCR sequence derives from a female donor with multiple sclerosis, enrolled in a pregnancy study. CDR3 DNA: TGTGCCACCGTTTCGGGGAACTATGGCTACACCTTC. Its translation: CATVSGNYGYTF.